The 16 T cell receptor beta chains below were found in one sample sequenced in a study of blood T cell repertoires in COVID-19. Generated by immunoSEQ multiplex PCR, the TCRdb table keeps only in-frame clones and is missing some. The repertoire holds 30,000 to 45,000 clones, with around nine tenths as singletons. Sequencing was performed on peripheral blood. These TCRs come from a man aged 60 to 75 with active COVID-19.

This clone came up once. The CDR3 DNA reads as TGTGCCACAACCGGGAGGTCACCTATATTTAATGAAAAACTGTTTTTT. As protein: CATTGRSPIFNEKLFF. The rearrangement joins TRBV28 to TRBJ1-4; D ambiguous. Germline CDR1 is MDHEN and CDR2 is SYDVKM. The CDR3 has 16 amino acids. The ends were cut back, 10 bases at V and 4 bases at J, with 22 bases in the middle.

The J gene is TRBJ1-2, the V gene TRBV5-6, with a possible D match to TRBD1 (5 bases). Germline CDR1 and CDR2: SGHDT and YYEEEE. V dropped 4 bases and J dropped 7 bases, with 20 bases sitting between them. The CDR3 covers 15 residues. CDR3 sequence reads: CASSAAGQSSPGYTF. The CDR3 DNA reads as TGTGCCAGCAGCGCTGCGGGGCAGTCGAGCCCTGGCTACACCTTC.

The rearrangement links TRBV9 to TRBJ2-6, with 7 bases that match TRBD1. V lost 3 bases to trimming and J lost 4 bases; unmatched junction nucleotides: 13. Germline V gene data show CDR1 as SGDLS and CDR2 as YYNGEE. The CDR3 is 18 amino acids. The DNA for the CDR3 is TGTGCCAGCAGCGCGCCCCTTAGACAGGGCATCGGGGCCAACGTCCTGACTTTC. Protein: CASSAPLRQGIGANVLTF.

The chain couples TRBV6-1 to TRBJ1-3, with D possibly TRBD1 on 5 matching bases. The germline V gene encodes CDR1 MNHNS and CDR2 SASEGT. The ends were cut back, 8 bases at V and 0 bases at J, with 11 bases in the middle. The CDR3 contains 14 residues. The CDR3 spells CASGPGGSGNTIYF. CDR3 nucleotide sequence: TGTGCCAGCGGCCCGGGGGGCTCTGGAAACACCATATATTTT.

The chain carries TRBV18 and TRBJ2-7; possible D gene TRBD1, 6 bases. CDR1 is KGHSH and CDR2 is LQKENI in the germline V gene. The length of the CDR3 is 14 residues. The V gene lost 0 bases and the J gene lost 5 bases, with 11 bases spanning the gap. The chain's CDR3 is CASSPPNHRDEQYF. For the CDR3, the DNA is TGTGCCAGCTCACCACCAAATCACAGGGACGAGCAGTACTTC.

The CDR3 here is CASSTPGQATDEAFF. The CDR3 DNA sequence: TGTGCCAGCAGTACTCCGGGACAGGCAACAGATGAAGCTTTCTTT. This chain links TRBV28 with TRBJ1-1; TRBD1 aligns across 8 bases. V shed 5 bases, J shed 7 bases, and the junction held 12 bases outside the gene matches. CDR3 length: 15 residues. Germline loops: CDR1 MDHEN, CDR2 SYDVKM.

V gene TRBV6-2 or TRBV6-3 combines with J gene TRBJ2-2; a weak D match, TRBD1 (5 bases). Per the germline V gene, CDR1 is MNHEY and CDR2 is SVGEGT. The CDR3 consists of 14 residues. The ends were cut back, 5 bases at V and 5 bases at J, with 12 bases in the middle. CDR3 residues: CASSLASGTGELFF. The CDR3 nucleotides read TGTGCCAGCAGTCTGGCGTCAGGGACCGGGGAGCTGTTTTTT.

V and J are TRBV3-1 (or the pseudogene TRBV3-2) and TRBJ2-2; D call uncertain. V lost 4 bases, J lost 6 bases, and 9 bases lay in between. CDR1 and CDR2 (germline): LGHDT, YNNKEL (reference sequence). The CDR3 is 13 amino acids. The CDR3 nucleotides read TGTGCCAGCAGCCTCCTAGGTCCCGGGGAGCTGTTTTTT. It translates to CASSLLGPGELFF.

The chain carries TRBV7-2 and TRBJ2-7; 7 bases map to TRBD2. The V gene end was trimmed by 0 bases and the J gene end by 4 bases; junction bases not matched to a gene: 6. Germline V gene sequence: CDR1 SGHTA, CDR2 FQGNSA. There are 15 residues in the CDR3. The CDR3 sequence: CASSLAGWREYEQYF. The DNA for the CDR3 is TGTGCCAGCAGCTTAGCAGGGTGGCGGGAGTACGAGCAGTACTTC.

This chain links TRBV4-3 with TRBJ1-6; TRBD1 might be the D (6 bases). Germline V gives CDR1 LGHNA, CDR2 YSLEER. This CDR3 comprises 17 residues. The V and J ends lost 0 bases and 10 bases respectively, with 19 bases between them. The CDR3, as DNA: TGCGCCAGCAGCCAAGATTTTGGGGGCAGGGGATCCTCACCCCTCCACTTT. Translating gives CASSQDFGGRGSSPLHF.

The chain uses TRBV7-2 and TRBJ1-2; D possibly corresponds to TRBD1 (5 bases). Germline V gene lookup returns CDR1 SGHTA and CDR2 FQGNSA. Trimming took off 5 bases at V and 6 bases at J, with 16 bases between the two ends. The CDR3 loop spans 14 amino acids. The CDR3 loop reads CASSAGPSLNGYTF. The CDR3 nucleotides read TGTGCCAGCAGCGCGGGACCCAGTCTGAATGGCTACACCTTC.

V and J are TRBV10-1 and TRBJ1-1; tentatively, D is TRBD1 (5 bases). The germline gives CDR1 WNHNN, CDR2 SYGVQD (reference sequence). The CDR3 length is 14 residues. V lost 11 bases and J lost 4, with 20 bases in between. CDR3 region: CAGQGCTFSTEAFF. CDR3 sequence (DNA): TGCGCCGGACAAGGGTGCACCTTTTCCACTGAAGCTTTCTTT.

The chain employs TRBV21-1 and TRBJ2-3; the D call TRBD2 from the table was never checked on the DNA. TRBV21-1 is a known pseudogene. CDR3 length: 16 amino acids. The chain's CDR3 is CASSTKTSGYTDTQYF. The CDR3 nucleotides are TGTGCCAGCAGCACTAAGACTAGCGGTTACACAGATACGCAGTATTTT.

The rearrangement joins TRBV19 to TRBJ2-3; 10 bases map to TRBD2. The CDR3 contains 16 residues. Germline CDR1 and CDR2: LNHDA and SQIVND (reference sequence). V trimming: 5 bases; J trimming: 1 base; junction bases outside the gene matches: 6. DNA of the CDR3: TGTGCCAGTAGTCTAAGACTAGCGGGCGGCACAGATACGCAGTATTTT. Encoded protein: CASSLRLAGGTDTQYF.

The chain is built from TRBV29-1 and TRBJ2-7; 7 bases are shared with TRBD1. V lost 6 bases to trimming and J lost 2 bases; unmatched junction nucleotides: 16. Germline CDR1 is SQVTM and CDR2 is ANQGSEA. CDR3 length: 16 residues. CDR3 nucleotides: TGCAGCGTGATTGGAATTGGGGACAGACAAACCTACGAGCAGTACTTC. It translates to CSVIGIGDRQTYEQYF.

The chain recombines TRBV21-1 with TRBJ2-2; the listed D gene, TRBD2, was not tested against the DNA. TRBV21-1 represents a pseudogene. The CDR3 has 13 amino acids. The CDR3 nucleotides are TGTGCCAGCAGCAAAGAATCGGCCGGGGAGCTGTTTTTT. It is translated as CASSKESAGELFF.